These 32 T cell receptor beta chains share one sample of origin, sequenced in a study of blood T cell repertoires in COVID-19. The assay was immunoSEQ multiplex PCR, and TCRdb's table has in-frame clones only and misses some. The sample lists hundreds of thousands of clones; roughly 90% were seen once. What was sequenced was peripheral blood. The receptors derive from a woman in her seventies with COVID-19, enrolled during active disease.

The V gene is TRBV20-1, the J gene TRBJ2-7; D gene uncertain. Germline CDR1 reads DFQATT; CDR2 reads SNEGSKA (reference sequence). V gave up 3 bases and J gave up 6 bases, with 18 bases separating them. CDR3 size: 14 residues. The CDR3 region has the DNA TGCAGTGCTAGTCGAGGCTCGTCTCCTCTCGAGCAGTACTTC. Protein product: CSASRGSSPLEQYF.

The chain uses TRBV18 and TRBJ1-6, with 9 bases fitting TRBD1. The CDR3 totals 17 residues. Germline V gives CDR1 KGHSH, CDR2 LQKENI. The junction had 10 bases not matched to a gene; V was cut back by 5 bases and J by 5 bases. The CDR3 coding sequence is TGTGCCAGCTCAAAACCCGGGACAGGGATCGATAATTCACCCCTCCACTTT. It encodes CASSKPGTGIDNSPLHF.

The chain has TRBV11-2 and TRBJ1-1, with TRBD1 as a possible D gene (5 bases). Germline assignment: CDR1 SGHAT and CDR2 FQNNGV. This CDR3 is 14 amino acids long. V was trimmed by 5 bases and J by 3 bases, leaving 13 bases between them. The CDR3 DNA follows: TGTGCCAGCAGCCGGTCAGGAGGGGACACTGAAGCTTTCTTT. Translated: CASSRSGGDTEAFF.

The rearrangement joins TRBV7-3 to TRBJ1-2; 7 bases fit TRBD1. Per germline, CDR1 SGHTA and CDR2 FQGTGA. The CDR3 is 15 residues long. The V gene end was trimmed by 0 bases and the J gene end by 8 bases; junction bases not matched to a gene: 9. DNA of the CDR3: TGTGCCAGCAGCTTAACGAGACAGGGCCAAGGGGGCTACACCTTC. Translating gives CASSLTRQGQGGYTF.

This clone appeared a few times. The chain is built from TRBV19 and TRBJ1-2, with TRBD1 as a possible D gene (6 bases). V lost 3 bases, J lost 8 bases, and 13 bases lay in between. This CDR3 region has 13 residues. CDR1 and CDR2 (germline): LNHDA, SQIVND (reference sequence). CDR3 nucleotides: TGTGCCAGTAGTATGACCCAGGGGCGAGGCTACACCTTC. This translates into CASSMTQGRGYTF.

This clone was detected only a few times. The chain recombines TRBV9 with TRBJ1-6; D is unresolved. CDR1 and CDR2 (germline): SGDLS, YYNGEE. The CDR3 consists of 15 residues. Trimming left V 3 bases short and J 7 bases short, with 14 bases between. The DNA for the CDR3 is TGTGCCAGCAGCGCCACAGCCTCGTCGAATTCACCCCTCCACTTT. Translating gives CASSATASSNSPLHF.

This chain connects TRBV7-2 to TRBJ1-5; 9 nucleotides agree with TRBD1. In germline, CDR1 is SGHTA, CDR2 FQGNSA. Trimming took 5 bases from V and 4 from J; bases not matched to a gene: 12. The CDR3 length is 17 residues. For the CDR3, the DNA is TGTGCCAGCAGCCCGTACAGGGGGCGGCGAGGGAATCAGCCCCAGCATTTT. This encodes CASSPYRGRRGNQPQHF. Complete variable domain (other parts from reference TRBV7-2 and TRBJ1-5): GAGVSQSPSNKVTEKGKDVELRCDPISGHTALYWYRQSLGQGLEFLIYFQGNSAPDKSGLPSDRFSAERTGGSVSTLTIQRTQQEDSAVYLCASSPYRGRRGNQPQHFGDGTRLSIL.

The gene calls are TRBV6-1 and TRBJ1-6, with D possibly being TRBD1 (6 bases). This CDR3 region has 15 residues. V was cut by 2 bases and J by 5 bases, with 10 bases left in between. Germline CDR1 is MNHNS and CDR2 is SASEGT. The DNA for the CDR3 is TGTGCCAGCAGTGAATTCGACAGGAATAATTCACCCCTCCACTTT. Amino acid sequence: CASSEFDRNNSPLHF.

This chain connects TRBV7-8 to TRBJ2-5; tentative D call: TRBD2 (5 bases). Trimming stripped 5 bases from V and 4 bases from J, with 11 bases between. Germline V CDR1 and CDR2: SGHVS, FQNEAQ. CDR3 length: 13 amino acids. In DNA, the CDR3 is TGTGCCAGCAGCCCGCGGACTGGAGAGACCCAGTACTTC. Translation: CASSPRTGETQYF.

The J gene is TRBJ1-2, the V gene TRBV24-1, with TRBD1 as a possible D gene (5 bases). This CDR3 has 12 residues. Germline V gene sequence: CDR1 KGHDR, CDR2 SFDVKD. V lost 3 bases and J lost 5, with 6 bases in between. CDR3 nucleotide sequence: TGTGCCACCAGTGATCGGGGGTATGGCTACACCTTC. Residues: CATSDRGYGYTF.

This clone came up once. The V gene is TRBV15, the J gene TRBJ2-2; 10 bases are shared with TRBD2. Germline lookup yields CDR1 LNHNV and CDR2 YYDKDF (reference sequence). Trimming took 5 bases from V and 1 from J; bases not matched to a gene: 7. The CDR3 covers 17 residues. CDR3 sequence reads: CATSVRLAGLNTGELFF. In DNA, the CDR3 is TGTGCCACCAGCGTTCGACTAGCGGGCCTGAACACCGGGGAGCTGTTTTTT.

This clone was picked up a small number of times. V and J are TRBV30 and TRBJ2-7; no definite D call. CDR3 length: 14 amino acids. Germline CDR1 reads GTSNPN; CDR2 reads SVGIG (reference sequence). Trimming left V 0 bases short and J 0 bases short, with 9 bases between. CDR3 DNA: TGTGCCTGGAGTGTACGACGGAGCTCCTACGAGCAGTACTTC. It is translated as CAWSVRRSSYEQYF.

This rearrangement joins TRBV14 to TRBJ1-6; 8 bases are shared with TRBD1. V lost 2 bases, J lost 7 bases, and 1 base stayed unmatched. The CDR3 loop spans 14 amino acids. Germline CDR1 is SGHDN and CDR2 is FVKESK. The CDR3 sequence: CASSQSGGNSPLHF. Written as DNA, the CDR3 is TGTGCCAGCAGCCAATCAGGGGGCAATTCACCCCTCCACTTT. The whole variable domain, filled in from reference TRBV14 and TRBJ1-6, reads EAGVTQFPSHSVIEKGQTVTLRCDPISGHDNLYWYRRVMGKEIKFLLHFVKESKQDESGMPNNRFLAERTGGTYSTLKVQPAELEDSGVYFCASSQSGGNSPLHFGNGTRLTVT.

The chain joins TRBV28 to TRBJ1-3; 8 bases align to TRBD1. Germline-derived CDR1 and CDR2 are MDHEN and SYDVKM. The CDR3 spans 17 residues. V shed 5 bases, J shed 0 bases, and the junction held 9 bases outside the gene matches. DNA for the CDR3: TGTGCCAGCAGTATTAACGGACAGGGCTACTCTGGAAACACCATATATTTT. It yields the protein CASSINGQGYSGNTIYF.

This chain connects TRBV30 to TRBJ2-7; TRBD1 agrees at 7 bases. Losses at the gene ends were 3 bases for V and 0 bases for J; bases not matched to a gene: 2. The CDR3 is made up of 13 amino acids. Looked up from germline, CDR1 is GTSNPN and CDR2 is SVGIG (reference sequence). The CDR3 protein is CAWRDRSSYEQYF. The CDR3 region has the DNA TGTGCCTGGAGGGACAGGAGCTCCTACGAGCAGTACTTC.

CDR3 region: CATSDLPGLAGATGELFF. The CDR3, as DNA: TGTGCCACCAGTGATTTGCCGGGACTAGCGGGGGCCACCGGGGAGCTGTTTTTT. V is TRBV24-1 and J is TRBJ2-2, with TRBD2 matching over 14 bases. The V gene end was trimmed by 0 bases and the J gene end by 4 bases; junction bases not matched to a gene: 3. The CDR3 runs 18 residues. CDR1 is KGHDR, CDR2 SFDVKD, per germline.

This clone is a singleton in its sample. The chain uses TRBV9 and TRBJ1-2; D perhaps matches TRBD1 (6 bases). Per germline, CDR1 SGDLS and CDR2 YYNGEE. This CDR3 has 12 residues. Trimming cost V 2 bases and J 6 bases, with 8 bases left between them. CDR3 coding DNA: TGTGCCAGCAGCGTTTACAGGGATGGCTACACCTTC. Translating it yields CASSVYRDGYTF.

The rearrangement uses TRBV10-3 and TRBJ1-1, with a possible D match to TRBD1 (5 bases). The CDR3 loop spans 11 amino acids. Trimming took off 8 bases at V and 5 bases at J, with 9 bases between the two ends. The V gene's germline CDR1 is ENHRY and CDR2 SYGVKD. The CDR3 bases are TGTGCCATCGCAGGGCAGACTGAAGCTTTCTTT. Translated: CAIAGQTEAFF.

This CDR3 is CASSVSPTSIQETQYF. In DNA, the CDR3 is TGTGCCAGCAGCGTTTCTCCCACTAGTATACAAGAGACCCAGTACTTC. The rearrangement joins TRBV9 to TRBJ2-5, with a weak D call TRBD2 (5 bases). This CDR3 is built from 16 residues. Germline CDR1 SGDLS, CDR2 YYNGEE. V was shortened by 2 bases and J by 2 bases, with 16 bases between the two germline ends.

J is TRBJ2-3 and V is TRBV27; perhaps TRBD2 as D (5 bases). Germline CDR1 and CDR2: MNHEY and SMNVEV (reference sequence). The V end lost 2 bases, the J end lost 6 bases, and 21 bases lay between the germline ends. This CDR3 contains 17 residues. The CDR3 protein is CASSLRSAGFGYDTQYF. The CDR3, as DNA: TGTGCCAGCAGTTTACGGTCCGCGGGTTTCGGATATGATACGCAGTATTTT.

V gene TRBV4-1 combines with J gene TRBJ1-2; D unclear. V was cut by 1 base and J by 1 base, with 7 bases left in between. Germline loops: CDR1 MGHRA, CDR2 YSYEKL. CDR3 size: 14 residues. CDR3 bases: TGCGCCAGCAGCCAAGGTCTTATTAACTATGGCTACACCTTC. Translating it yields CASSQGLINYGYTF.

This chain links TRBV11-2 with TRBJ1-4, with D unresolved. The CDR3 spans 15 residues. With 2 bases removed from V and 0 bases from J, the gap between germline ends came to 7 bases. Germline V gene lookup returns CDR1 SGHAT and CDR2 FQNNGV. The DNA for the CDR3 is TGTGCCAGCAGCTTATACAGAGCAACTAATGAAAAACTGTTTTTT. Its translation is CASSLYRATNEKLFF.

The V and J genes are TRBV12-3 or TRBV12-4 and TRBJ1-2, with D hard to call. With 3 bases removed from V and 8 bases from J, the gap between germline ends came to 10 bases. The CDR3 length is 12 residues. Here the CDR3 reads CASSFGVLGYTF. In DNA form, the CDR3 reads TGTGCCAGCAGTTTCGGGGTATTGGGCTACACCTTC.

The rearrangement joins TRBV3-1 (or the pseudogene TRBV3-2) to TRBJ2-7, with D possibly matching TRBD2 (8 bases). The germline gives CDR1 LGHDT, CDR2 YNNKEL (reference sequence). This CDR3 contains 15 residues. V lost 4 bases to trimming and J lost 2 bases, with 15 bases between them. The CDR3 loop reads CASSLGTAGAYEQYF. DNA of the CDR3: TGTGCCAGCAGCCTCGGGACAGCGGGGGCCTACGAGCAGTACTTC.

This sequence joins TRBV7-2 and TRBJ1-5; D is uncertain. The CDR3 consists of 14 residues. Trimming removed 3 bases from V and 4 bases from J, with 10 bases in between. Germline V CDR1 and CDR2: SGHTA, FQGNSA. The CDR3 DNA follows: TGTGCCAGCAGCTTTCTGGGCGAAAATCAGCCCCAGCATTTT. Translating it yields CASSFLGENQPQHF.

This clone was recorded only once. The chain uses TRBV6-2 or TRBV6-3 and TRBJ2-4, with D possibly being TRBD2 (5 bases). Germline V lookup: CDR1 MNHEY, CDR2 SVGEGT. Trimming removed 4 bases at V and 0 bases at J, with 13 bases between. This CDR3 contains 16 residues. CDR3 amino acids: CASSFTSGVAKNIQYF. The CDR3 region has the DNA TGTGCCAGCAGTTTCACCAGCGGAGTAGCCAAAAACATTCAGTACTTC.

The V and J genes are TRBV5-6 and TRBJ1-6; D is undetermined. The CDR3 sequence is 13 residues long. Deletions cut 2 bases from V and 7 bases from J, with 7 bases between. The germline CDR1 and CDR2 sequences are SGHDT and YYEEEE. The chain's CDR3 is CASSFEGNSPLHF. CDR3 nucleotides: TGTGCCAGCAGCTTCGAGGGAAATTCACCCCTCCACTTT.

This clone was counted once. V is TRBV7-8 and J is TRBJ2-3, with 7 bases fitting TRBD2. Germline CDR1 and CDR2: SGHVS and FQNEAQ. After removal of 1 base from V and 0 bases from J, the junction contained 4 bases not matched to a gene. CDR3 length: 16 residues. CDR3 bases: TGTGCCAGCAGCTTAGAAAGGCGGGGGAGCACAGATACGCAGTATTTT. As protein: CASSLERRGSTDTQYF.

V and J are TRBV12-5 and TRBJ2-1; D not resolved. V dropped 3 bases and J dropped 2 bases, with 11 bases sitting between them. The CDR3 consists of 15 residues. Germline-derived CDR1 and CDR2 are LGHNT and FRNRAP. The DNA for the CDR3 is TGTGCTAGTGGTTTAGTAGTCCTGGCCTACAATGAGCAGTTCTTC. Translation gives CASGLVVLAYNEQFF.

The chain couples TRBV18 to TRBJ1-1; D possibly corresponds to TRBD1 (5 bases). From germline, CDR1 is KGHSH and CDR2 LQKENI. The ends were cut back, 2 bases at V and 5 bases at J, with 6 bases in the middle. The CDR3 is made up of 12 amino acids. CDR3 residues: CASSPDRTEAFF. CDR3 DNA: TGTGCCAGCTCACCAGACAGAACTGAAGCTTTCTTT.

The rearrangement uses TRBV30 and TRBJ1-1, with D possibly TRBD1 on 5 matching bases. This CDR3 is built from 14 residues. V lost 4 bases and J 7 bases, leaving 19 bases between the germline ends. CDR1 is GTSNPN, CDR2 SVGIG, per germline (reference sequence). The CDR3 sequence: CAWTFLGGGNEAFF. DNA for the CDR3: TGTGCCTGGACTTTCTTGGGTGGGGGGAATGAAGCTTTCTTT. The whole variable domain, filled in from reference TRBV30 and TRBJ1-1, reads SQTIHQWPATLVQPVGSPLSLECTVEGTSNPNLYWYRQAAGRGLQLLFYSVGIGQISSEVPQNLSASRPQDRQFILSSKKLLLSDSGFYLCAWTFLGGGNEAFFGQGTRLTVV.

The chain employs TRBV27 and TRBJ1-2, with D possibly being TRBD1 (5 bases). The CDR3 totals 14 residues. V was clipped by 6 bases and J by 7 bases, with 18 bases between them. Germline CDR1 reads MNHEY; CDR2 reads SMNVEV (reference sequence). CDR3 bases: TGTGCCAGCAGCCCGATCTCCCCCGGGGGTGGCTACACCTTC. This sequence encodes CASSPISPGGGYTF.